These 32 T cell receptor beta chains were sequenced from one sample in a study of Tregs in tolerant kidney transplant recipients. Clones were sequenced by immunoSEQ multiplex PCR, and TCRdb holds only the in-frame ones, with some missing. The data hold about 61,000 clones, with roughly 85% observed a single time. The starting material was Tregs from blood, obtained before the transplant. The receptors here all came from a human donor who received a combined kidney and bone marrow transplant.

V is TRBV6-8 and J is TRBJ1-6; 7 nucleotides line up with TRBD1. Per germline, CDR1 MNHGY and CDR2 SAAAGT. The J segment lost 9 bases and the V segment lost 5 bases, leaving 16 bases of the junction unmatched. The CDR3 totals 17 residues. The CDR3 bases are TGTGCCAGCAGTCCCCTTCACCCAGGGGGGGGCTTTTCACCCCTCCACTTT. Amino acid sequence: CASSPLHPGGGFSPLHF.

The rearrangement joins TRBV27 to TRBJ1-6; D call uncertain. CDR1 and CDR2 (germline): MNHEY, SMNVEV (reference sequence). Trimming stripped 0 bases from V and 10 bases from J, with 10 bases between. The CDR3 sequence is 14 residues long. CDR3 sequence: CASSLSGKRSPLHF. CDR3 bases: TGTGCCAGCAGTTTATCTGGGAAGAGATCACCCCTCCACTTT.

V and J are TRBV18 and TRBJ1-1; D not resolved. Germline V CDR1 and CDR2: KGHSH, LQKENI. Trimming took off 8 bases at V and 1 base at J, with 11 bases between the two ends. The CDR3 is 13 residues long. CDR3 coding DNA: TGTGCCAGCCGCCGGGTGAAGAACACTGAAGCTTTCTTT. Translation gives CASRRVKNTEAFF. The variable domain in full, with the rest retrieved from reference TRBV18 and TRBJ1-1, is NAGVMQNPRHLVRRRGQEARLRCSPMKGHSHVYWYRQLPEEGLKFMVYLQKENIIDESGMPKERFSAEFPKEGPSILRIQQVVRGDSAAYFCASRRVKNTEAFFGQGTRLTVV.

This chain links TRBV18 with TRBJ1-1, with TRBD1 as a possible D gene (5 bases). The CDR3 sequence is 16 residues long. The germline CDR1 and CDR2 sequences are KGHSH and LQKENI. V lost 6 bases to trimming and J lost 1 base, with 18 bases between them. CDR3 nucleotide sequence: TGTGCCAGCTCCTCACAGCGGGGGGTTCAGAACACTGAAGCTTTCTTT. Translating gives CASSSQRGVQNTEAFF.

The chain combines TRBV6-5 with TRBJ1-2; D possibly corresponds to TRBD1 (5 bases). Germline CDR1 MNHEY, CDR2 SVGAGI. This CDR3 contains 14 residues. V dropped 6 bases and J dropped 1 base, with 12 bases sitting between them. CDR3 loop: CASRRQSVNYGYTF. CDR3 nucleotides: TGTGCCAGCAGACGACAGTCAGTTAACTATGGCTACACCTTC.

The rearrangement links TRBV10-1 to TRBJ2-2; TRBD1 might be the D (5 bases). The ends were cut back, 6 bases at V and 4 bases at J, with 9 bases in the middle. Germline assignment: CDR1 WNHNN and CDR2 SYGVQD (reference sequence). CDR3 length: 13 residues. The CDR3 is CASSQGFTGELFF. CDR3 nucleotides: TGCGCCAGCAGCCAGGGATTCACCGGGGAGCTGTTTTTT.

Written as DNA, the CDR3 is TGTGCCAGCAGGGGACAGGGGTACAATGAGCAGTTCTTC. This translates into CASRGQGYNEQFF. This rearrangement joins TRBV6-1 to TRBJ2-1; 10 bases are shared with TRBD1. V lost 6 bases, J lost 4 bases, and 0 bases stayed unmatched. The germline CDR1 and CDR2 sequences are MNHNS and SASEGT. The length of the CDR3 is 13 residues.

The chain uses TRBV15 and TRBJ2-1; 7 bases are a match to TRBD1. The CDR3 is 19 residues long. J was trimmed by 4 bases and V by 1 base; bases with no gene match: 16. CDR1 and CDR2 (germline): LNHNV, YYDKDF (reference sequence). CDR3 sequence reads: CATSRAATLDRSRYNEQFF. The DNA of the CDR3 is TGTGCCACCAGCAGAGCTGCAACCTTGGACAGGAGCAGGTACAATGAGCAGTTCTTC.

The V and J genes are TRBV9 and TRBJ2-7; 7 bases are shared with TRBD2. CDR3 size: 15 residues. The germline V gene encodes CDR1 SGDLS and CDR2 YYNGEE. V lost 0 bases, J lost 6 bases, and 9 bases stayed unmatched. Written as DNA, the CDR3 is TGTGCCAGCAGCGTAGGTGGACTAGGAGGCCTCGAGCAGTACTTC. It translates to CASSVGGLGGLEQYF.

The chain is built from TRBV19 and TRBJ1-2, with D possibly matching TRBD1 (5 bases). The V gene's germline CDR1 is LNHDA and CDR2 SQIVND (reference sequence). V was clipped by 5 bases and J by 4 bases, with 11 bases between them. The CDR3 totals 13 residues. CDR3 amino acids: CASSGRGIYGYTF. CDR3 DNA sequence: TGTGCCAGTAGTGGACGGGGGATCTATGGCTACACCTTC.

The chain uses TRBV11-2 and TRBJ2-5; no clear D gene. CDR3 length equals 13 residues. The germline V gene has CDR1 SGHAT and CDR2 FQNNGV. Deletions cut 3 bases from V and 0 bases from J, with 5 bases between. The CDR3 loop reads CASSLGYQETQYF. For the CDR3, the DNA is TGTGCCAGCAGCTTGGGGTACCAAGAGACCCAGTACTTC.

The chain couples TRBV11-2 to TRBJ2-7, with TRBD1 matching over 10 bases. Per the germline V gene, CDR1 is SGHAT and CDR2 is FQNNGV. The V and J ends lost 4 bases and 6 bases, in that order; junction bases with no gene match: 9. The CDR3 extends over 15 amino acids. Here the CDR3 DNA reads TGTGCCAGCAGCTCTACGGGGGGGGACAGGGGCGAGCAGTACTTC. Residues: CASSSTGGDRGEQYF.

The rearrangement joins TRBV19 to TRBJ2-1, with D tentatively TRBD1 (5 bases). This CDR3 has 14 amino acids. CDR1 and CDR2 from the germline V gene are LNHDA and SQIVND (reference sequence). V lost 2 bases to trimming and J lost 7 bases, with 12 bases between them. Here the CDR3 DNA reads TGTGCCAGTAGTATAACAGGCCGATGGAATGAGCAGTTCTTC. Its translation is CASSITGRWNEQFF.

J is TRBJ2-3 and V is TRBV7-2; D is uncertain. The CDR3 spans 13 residues. The germline gives CDR1 SGHTA, CDR2 FQGNSA. V was trimmed by 1 base and J by 4 bases, leaving 6 bases between them. The CDR3 loop is CASSLGFPDTQYF. The CDR3 region has the DNA TGTGCCAGCAGCTTAGGGTTTCCAGATACGCAGTATTTT.

J is TRBJ1-4 and V is TRBV28; D remains unclear. V lost 5 bases and J lost 8, with 15 bases in between. The CDR3 totals 14 residues. CDR1 and CDR2 from the germline V gene are MDHEN and SYDVKM. CDR3: CASSMDPGEEKLFF. CDR3 nucleotides: TGTGCCAGCAGTATGGACCCCGGGGAAGAAAAACTGTTTTTT.

The genes are TRBV18 and TRBJ1-1, with D possibly being TRBD1 (5 bases). The CDR3 is 14 amino acids. The V end lost 6 bases, the J end lost 1 base, and 12 bases lay between the germline ends. The germline gives CDR1 KGHSH, CDR2 LQKENI. The CDR3 sequence: CASSKGTGNTEAFF. In DNA form, the CDR3 reads TGTGCCAGCTCCAAAGGGACGGGGAACACTGAAGCTTTCTTT.

CDR3 nucleotide sequence: TGTGCCAGCAGTTTATCGACAAAGGGGAAAGGGACTAGCGGGAGCACAGATACGCAGTATTTT. Translated: CASSLSTKGKGTSGSTDTQYF. The chain couples TRBV27 to TRBJ2-3; 12 bases match TRBD2. Per germline, CDR1 MNHEY and CDR2 SMNVEV (reference sequence). J lost 0 bases, V lost 0 bases, and 13 bases had no gene match. This CDR3 spans 21 amino acids.

J is TRBJ2-1 and V is TRBV29-1; 7 nucleotides align to TRBD2. This CDR3 spans 15 amino acids. V lost 7 bases, J lost 0 bases, and 9 bases stayed unmatched. Germline V gene lookup returns CDR1 SQVTM and CDR2 ANQGSEA. Here the CDR3 reads CSAPASGSSYNEQFF. CDR3 DNA sequence: TGCAGCGCCCCGGCTAGCGGTAGCTCCTACAATGAGCAGTTCTTC.

This sequence joins TRBV9 and TRBJ1-3, with D perhaps matching TRBD1 (5 bases). The V end was cut by 4 bases, the J end by 0 bases, with 20 bases between. CDR1 is SGDLS and CDR2 is YYNGEE in the germline V gene. The CDR3 is 18 amino acids. The CDR3 sequence: CASSPTLGTYNSGNTIYF. CDR3 nucleotides: TGTGCCAGCAGCCCAACCCTCGGGACCTATAACTCTGGAAACACCATATATTTT.

This chain joins TRBV19 and TRBJ2-6; TRBD1 agrees at 8 bases. With 6 bases clipped from V and 0 bases from J, the junction kept 4 bases outside the gene matches. Germline assignment: CDR1 LNHDA and CDR2 SQIVND (reference sequence). This CDR3 region has 16 residues. CDR3 residues: CASRDRVNSGANVLTF. CDR3 DNA sequence: TGTGCCAGTAGGGACAGGGTAAACTCTGGGGCCAACGTCCTGACTTTC.

This clone was seen only a few times. The gene calls are TRBV6-5 and TRBJ2-7; the match to TRBD1 covers 10 bases. After removal of 7 bases from V and 0 bases from J, the junction contained 6 bases not matched to a gene. Germline V CDR1 and CDR2: MNHEY, SVGAGI. This CDR3 contains 15 residues. The DNA of the CDR3 is TGTGCCAGCACCGAGGGGGACAGGGGCTCCTACGAGCAGTACTTC. Translation gives CASTEGDRGSYEQYF.

The table lists this clone with a few counts. J is TRBJ2-7 and V is TRBV2; the match to TRBD1 covers 9 bases. The length of the CDR3 is 14 residues. Trimming took 5 bases from V and 6 from J; bases not matched to a gene: 8. Germline V gives CDR1 SNHLY, CDR2 FYNNEI. CDR3 DNA sequence: TGTGCCAGCAGTCACAGGGGGCAGTTTCCCGAGCAGTACTTC. Translating gives CASSHRGQFPEQYF.

The V call is TRBV6-6, the J call TRBJ2-1; 8 bases agree with TRBD2. Germline CDR1 and CDR2: MNHNY and SVGAGI (reference sequence). The junction had 5 bases not matched to a gene; V was cut back by 7 bases and J by 0 bases. The CDR3 spans 15 residues. CDR3 sequence reads: CASKLTSGSYNEQFF. DNA of the CDR3: TGTGCCAGCAAGCTTACTAGCGGCTCCTACAATGAGCAGTTCTTC.

The CDR3 nucleotides read TGCGCCAGAACGGTGGGGACTTTTGAAAGCAATCAGCCCCAGCATTTT. This codes for CARTVGTFESNQPQHF. The chain has TRBV5-1 and TRBJ1-5; maybe TRBD1 (5 bases). The CDR3 is 16 residues long. Germline V gene sequence: CDR1 SGHRS, CDR2 YFSETQ. V shed 8 bases and J shed 1 base, with 19 bases lying between them.

This sequence joins TRBV6-9 and TRBJ1-2, with a tentative D call TRBD1 (6 bases). Germline CDR1 is MNHGY and CDR2 is SVAAGI. Deletions cut 3 bases from V and 6 bases from J, with 14 bases between. The CDR3 sequence is 14 residues long. For the CDR3, the DNA is TGTGCCAGCAGTTACGGGACACCTATCGATGGCTACACCTTC. It specifies CASSYGTPIDGYTF.

This clone has only one observation. The chain has TRBV19 and TRBJ1-5; D gene uncertain. This CDR3 region has 14 residues. Trimming removed 5 bases at V and 3 bases at J, with 11 bases between. Germline-derived CDR1 and CDR2 are LNHDA and SQIVND (reference sequence). CDR3 protein: CASSLGPINQPQHF. The CDR3 DNA is TGTGCCAGTAGTCTTGGCCCCATCAATCAGCCCCAGCATTTT.

The CDR3 loop reads CASSWTGTGLYEQYF. The DNA of the CDR3 is TGTGCCAGCAGTTGGACCGGGACAGGGCTCTACGAGCAGTACTTC. This chain links TRBV6-6 with TRBJ2-7, with 9 positions matching TRBD1. Germline lookup yields CDR1 MNHNY and CDR2 SVGAGI (reference sequence). Unmatched junction bases numbered 7, after V lost 4 bases and J lost 3 bases. This CDR3 has 15 amino acids.

This sequence joins TRBV7-9 and TRBJ2-1; TRBD2 agrees at 11 bases. Germline V gene data show CDR1 as SEHNR and CDR2 as FQNEAQ (reference sequence). The CDR3 has 15 amino acids. With V trimmed by 1 base and J by 4 bases, 0 bases remained unmatched. The CDR3, as DNA: TGTGCCAGCAGCTTAGGACTAGCGGGATACAATGAGCAGTTCTTC. It is translated as CASSLGLAGYNEQFF.

CDR3 sequence reads: CASSPYGGEQYF. In DNA form, the CDR3 reads TGTGCCAGCTCACCATACGGGGGGGAGCAGTACTTC. V gene TRBV18 combines with J gene TRBJ2-7, with 7 bases aligning to TRBD2. The CDR3 length is 12 residues. Per germline, CDR1 KGHSH and CDR2 LQKENI. Trimming took 2 bases from V and 7 from J; bases not matched to a gene: 2.

V is TRBV7-9 and J is TRBJ2-7; 8 nucleotides line up with TRBD1. Trimming took 6 bases from V and 4 from J; bases not matched to a gene: 11. This CDR3 has 15 amino acids. Germline CDR1 SEHNR, CDR2 FQNEAQ (reference sequence). In DNA form, the CDR3 reads TGTGCCAGCAGTTCCGGACAGGGTAGGCTTTACGAGCAGTACTTC. Encoded protein: CASSSGQGRLYEQYF.

The chain has TRBV7-9 and TRBJ2-1; D gene ambiguous. This CDR3 comprises 15 residues. V was pared by 5 bases and J by 2 bases, with 13 bases between. Germline values: CDR1 SEHNR, CDR2 FQNEAQ (reference sequence). The CDR3 DNA is TGTGCCAGCAGCCTCGGGCAGGTAACCTACAATGAGCAGTTCTTC. Translating gives CASSLGQVTYNEQFF.

This chain joins TRBV7-9 and TRBJ2-7; D gene unclear. The CDR3 runs 12 residues. The germline V and J ends were trimmed by 5 bases and 7 bases, with 12 bases remaining between them. Germline loops: CDR1 SEHNR, CDR2 FQNEAQ (reference sequence). CDR3 protein: CASSPIIREQYF. CDR3 in DNA: TGTGCCAGCAGCCCCATAATAAGAGAGCAGTACTTC.